This T cell receptor (beta chain) was sequenced during a study of long-term antiretroviral therapy in people with HIV (dated by TCRdb to the early 2020s). A note on the overall study: The earliest samples were collected roughly a decade before the 2015 WHO recommendation for immediate ART, at a time when ART was usually postponed until CD4 counts fell. This retrospective serial study examined whether starting ART and sustained HIV suppression were associated with changes in the composition and diversity of the TRB repertoire in peripheral blood. A total of over 150 cryopreserved PBMC samples came from a few dozen adults with confirmed HIV infection and were collected serially over a mean of about six years (range 1-12). Among the approximately 30 participants with HIV, about 11 were female. No cross-contamination during QIAcube processing was seen in test extractions of a monoclonal T-cell line run alongside around 30 polyclonal samples.

On the study overall, not on this receptor specifically: Because pre-ART samples had limited cell numbers, unsorted PBMC were profiled rather than sorted CD4+ and CD8+ T cells. Starting ART was linked to a significant rise in TRB diversity, yet even with long-term ART the diversity remained significantly lower than in transplant donor controls. The samples span the years 2004 to 2017, and the ART regimens used at that time may not be as effective as current regimens. CDR3 length ranges in HIV repertoires were narrower than in controls, and network structure suggested an antigen-experienced repertoire with only a slight naive shift after ART. Inferences about post-ART repertoire changes were limited because no data were available on ART adherence, viral resistance or therapy changes. Expanded TRB clones identified before ART initiation dominated the repertoire across all time points, though the dominance fluctuated and decreased in many PLHIV after ART. Since PBMC availability was limited, sequencing covered only the TCR beta chain, with no alpha chain pairing.

Inclusion was restricted to participants for whom at least one PBMC sample before ART initiation and at least two post-ART samples were available. Every participant with HIV received treatment in the United States of America. Before DNA extraction, cryopreserved samples of about 1-10 million PBMC were thawed and washed. At the time of the earliest PBMC sample, participants with HIV were aged between about 23 and 55 years. Per participant, PBMC samples came from 1-4 timepoints prior to ART initiation and 2-8 timepoints following ART initiation, for a median of 7 samples. For every participant, serial HIV viral load, CD4+ T-cell count, ART history and demographic data were obtained. Using a Qiagen kit on a QIAcube, genomic DNA was extracted from unsorted PBMC, with samples processed in batches of 12. V gives up 2 bases and J gives up 4 bases, and the segment between their germline ends measures 12 bases. CDR1 and CDR2 (SGHKS, YYEKEE) derive from the germline V gene (reference sequence). The CDR3, cysteine through phenylalanine, is 15 amino acids long. The CDR3 DNA has 45 bases and is translated from base 1.

Sequencing of the TRB variable region was done with the immunoSEQ hsTCRB v3.0 assay at survey level resolution. The targeted TRB sequencing depth was roughly 40,000-55,000 T-cell genomes per sample. TRB libraries were pooled and sequenced on an Illumina MiSeq using a v3 150-cycle kit. As for the original processing: Repertoire analysis was run in R within a reproducible Nextflow workflow that covered QC, data transformation and analysis. LymphoSeq2, an R package for AIRR-Seq data exploration, was used to implement custom analyses. A handful of samples yielding fewer than 5000 total TRB sequences were excluded, leaving approximately 200 analyzed HIV repertoires. Among the roughly 190 retained HIV repertoires, about 57 were collected before ART initiation and roughly 130 after ART initiation. Repertoires were downsampled to 5000 TRB nucleotide sequences, with summary statistics averaged over 100 downsampling iterations. Only TRB sequences with CDR3 regions of at least seven amino acids were retained for analysis. Diversity was measured with a Shannon entropy-derived clonality score and the Gini coefficient. Repertoire networks linked the top 5000 CDR3 amino acid sequences whenever two sequences differed by an edit distance of one. For TRB CDR3 amino acid sequences, antigen specificity groups and MHC restriction were predicted with GLIPH2. Known CMV, EBV, HIV or tissue antigen associations were flagged by matching CDR3 amino acid sequences against VDJdb and McPAS-TCR. Pre-ART, post-ART and control groups were compared with Wilcoxon signed-rank tests and Holm-Bonferroni correction. TCRdb limited this immuneACCESS table to in-frame rearrangements with V and J called. A share of clones is missing; checked studies link under half to unresolved V genes, and the rest is unexplained. Clone size and the V and J calls come from that table; the DNA yielded D and trimming. Within this sample are tens of thousands of clones, with 85% to 95% of them counted one time only. The top ten constitute around 9.6% of the sample.

Comment on this clone: Which antigen it targets is not known. No base quality information exists; no much larger clone differs at one position.

The rearrangement combines TRBV5-5 with TRBJ2-2; the D segment could be TRBD2, given 5 matching bases. This clonotype was sampled from a woman aged 40 to 55 with HIV. The sequencing used unsorted PBMCs, collected 7.6 years after starting antiretroviral therapy. DNA sequence: TGTGCCAGCAGCTTTGGGAGAGCTGGCACCGGGGAGCTGTTTTTT. Its protein product is CASSFGRAGTGELFF.